The entry below describes one T cell receptor (beta chain). Its cognate antigen is unknown. The sample is drawn from a study of CD8 T cells in Susac syndrome. For the study at large: Patients with Susac syndrome were therapy-naive, on corticosteroids, or on intravenous immunoglobulin alone at blood draw. Study conclusions and caveats: Clonal expansion was not observed in the Susac syndrome CD4+ T cell repertoires.

TCR beta sequencing covered blood CD8+ and CD4+ T cells. Reverse transcription used about 0.45 to 1 ug RNA and random hexamers. TCRdb independently ran MiXCR on the immunoSEQ multiplex PCR reads; one entry per CDR3 protein. The sample carries about 180,000 distinct CDR3 sequences, 94% recorded once. The sample consisted of CD4+ T cells from PBMCs. The receptor was isolated from a human donor with Susac syndrome.

The CDR3 is CASSADRGDSYEQYF. The CDR3 DNA sequence: TGTGCCAGCAGCGCCGACCGCGGGGACTCCTACGAGCAGTACTTC. The chain has TRBV11-3 and TRBJ2-7; a weak D match, TRBD2 (6 bases). The V gene's germline CDR1 is SGHNT and CDR2 YENEEA. With 5 bases removed from V and 0 bases from J, the gap between germline ends came to 14 bases. This CDR3 comprises 15 residues. Full variable domain (outside the CDR3, taken from reference TRBV11-3 and TRBJ2-7): EAGVVQSPRYKIIEKKQPVAFWCNPISGHNTLYWYLQNLGQGPELLIRYENEEAVDDSQLPKDRFSAERLKGVDSTLKIQPAELGDSAVYLCASSADRGDSYEQYFGPGTRLTVT.